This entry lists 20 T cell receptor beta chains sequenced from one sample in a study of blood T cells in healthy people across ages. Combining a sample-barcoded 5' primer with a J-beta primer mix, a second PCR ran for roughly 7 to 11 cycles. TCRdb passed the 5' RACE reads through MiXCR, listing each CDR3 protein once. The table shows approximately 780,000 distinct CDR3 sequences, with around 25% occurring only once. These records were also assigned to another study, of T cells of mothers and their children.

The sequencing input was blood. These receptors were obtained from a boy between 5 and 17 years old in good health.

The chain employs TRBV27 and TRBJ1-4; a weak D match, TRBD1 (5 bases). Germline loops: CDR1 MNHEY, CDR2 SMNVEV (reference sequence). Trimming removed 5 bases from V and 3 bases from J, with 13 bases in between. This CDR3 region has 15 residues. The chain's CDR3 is CASSPGTSANEKLFF. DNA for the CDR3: TGTGCCAGCAGTCCTGGGACCTCAGCTAATGAAAAACTGTTTTTT.

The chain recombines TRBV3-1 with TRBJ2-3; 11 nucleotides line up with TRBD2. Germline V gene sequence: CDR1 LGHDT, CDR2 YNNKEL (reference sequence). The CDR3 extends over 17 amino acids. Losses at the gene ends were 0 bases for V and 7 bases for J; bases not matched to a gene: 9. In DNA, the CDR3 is TGTGCCAGCAGCCAAGATTGGGCTAGCGGGAGGAGGAATACGCAGTATTTT. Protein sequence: CASSQDWASGRRNTQYF.

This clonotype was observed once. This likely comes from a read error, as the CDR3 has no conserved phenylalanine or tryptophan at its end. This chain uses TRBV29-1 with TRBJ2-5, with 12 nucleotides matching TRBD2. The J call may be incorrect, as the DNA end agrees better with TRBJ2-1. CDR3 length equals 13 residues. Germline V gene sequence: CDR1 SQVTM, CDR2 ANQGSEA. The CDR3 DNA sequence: TGCAGCACTACGACTAGCGGGGGTAATGGGCAGTTCGTC. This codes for CSTTTSGGNGQFV.

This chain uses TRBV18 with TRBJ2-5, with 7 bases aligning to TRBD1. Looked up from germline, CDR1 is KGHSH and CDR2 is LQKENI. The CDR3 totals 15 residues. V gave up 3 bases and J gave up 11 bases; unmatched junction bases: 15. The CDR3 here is CASSPTGERLQEQYF. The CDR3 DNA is TGTGCCAGCTCACCTACAGGGGAGAGACTACAGGAGCAGTACTTC.

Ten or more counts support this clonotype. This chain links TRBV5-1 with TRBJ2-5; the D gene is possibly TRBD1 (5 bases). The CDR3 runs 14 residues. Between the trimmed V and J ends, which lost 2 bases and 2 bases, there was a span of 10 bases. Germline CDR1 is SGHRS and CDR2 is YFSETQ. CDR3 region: CASSFRQSQETQYF. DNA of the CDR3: TGCGCCAGCAGCTTTCGACAGAGTCAAGAGACCCAGTACTTC.

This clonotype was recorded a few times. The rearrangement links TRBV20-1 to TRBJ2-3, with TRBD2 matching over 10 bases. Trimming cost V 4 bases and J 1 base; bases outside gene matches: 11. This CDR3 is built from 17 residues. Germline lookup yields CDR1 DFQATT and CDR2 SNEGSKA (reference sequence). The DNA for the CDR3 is TGCAGTGCTACCGGGACTAGCGATCCCTCGGGCACAGATACGCAGTATTTT. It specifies CSATGTSDPSGTDTQYF.

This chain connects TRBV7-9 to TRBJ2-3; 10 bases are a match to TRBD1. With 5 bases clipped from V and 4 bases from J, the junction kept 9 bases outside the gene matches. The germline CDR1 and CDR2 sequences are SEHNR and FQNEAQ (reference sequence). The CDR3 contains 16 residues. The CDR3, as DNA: TGTGCCAGCAGCGGCGGGGGACAGGGGATCGCAGATACGCAGTATTTT. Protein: CASSGGGQGIADTQYF.

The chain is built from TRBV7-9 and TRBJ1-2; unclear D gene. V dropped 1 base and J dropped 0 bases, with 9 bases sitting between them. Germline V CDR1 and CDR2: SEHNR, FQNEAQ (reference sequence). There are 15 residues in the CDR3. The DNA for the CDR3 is TGTGCCAGCAGCTTAGGGACCGAGCCTAACTATGGCTACACCTTC. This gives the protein CASSLGTEPNYGYTF.

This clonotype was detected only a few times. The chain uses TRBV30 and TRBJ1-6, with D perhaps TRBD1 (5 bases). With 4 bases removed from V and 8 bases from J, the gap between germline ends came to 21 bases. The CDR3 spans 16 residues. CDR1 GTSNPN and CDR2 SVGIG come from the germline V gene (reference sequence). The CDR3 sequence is CAWTRAGSPVYSPLHF. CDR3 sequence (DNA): TGTGCCTGGACTCGGGCAGGGTCCCCCGTATATTCACCCCTCCACTTT.

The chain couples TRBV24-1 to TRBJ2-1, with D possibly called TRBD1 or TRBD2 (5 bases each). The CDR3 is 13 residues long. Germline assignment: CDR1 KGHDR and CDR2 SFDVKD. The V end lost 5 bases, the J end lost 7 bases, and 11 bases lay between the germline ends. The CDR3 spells CATSAGSTNEQFF. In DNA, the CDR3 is TGTGCCACCAGTGCAGGGAGTACAAATGAGCAGTTCTTC.

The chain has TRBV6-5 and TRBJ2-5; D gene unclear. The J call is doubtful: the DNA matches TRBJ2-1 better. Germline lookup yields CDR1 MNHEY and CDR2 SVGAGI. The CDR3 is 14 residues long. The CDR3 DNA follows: TGTGCCAGCAGCCCCTTACTGGCCAACAATGAGCAGTTCTTC. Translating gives CASSPLLANNEQFF.

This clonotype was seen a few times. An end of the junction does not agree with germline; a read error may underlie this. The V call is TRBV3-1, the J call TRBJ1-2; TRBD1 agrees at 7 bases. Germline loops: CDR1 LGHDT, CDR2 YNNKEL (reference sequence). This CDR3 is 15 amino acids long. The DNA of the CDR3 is TGTGCCGGCAGCCAAGATCCGGGACAGCCGGATGGCTACACCTTC. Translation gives CAGSQDPGQPDGYTF.

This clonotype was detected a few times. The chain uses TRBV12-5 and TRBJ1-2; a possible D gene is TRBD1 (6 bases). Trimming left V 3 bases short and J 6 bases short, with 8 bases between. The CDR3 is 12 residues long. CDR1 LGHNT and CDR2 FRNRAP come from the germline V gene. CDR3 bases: TGTGCTAGTGGTTTAGGGGACAATGGCTACACCTTC. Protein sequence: CASGLGDNGYTF.

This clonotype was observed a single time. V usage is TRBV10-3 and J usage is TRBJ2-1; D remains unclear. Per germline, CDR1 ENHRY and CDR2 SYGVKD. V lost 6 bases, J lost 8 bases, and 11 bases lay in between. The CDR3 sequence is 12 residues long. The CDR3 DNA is TGTGCCATCAGAAGTCCCAACCATGAGCAGTTCTTC. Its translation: CAIRSPNHEQFF.

As DNA, the CDR3 is TGTGCCAGCAGTCAAACAGGGAGAGGGAACAATCAGCCCCAGCATTTT. Its translation is CASSQTGRGNNQPQHF. The rearrangement links TRBV28 to TRBJ1-5; TRBD1 is a possible D gene (6 bases). Trimming pared 5 bases from V and 3 bases from J, leaving 17 bases between. Germline V gene sequence: CDR1 MDHEN, CDR2 SYDVKM. The CDR3 sequence is 16 residues long.

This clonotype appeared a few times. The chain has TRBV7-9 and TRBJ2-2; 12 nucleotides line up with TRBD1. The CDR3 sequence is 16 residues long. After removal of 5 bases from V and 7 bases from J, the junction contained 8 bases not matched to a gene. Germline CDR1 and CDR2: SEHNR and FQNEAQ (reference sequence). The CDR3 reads CASSPPGQGASGELFF. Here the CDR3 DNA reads TGTGCCAGCAGCCCACCGGGACAGGGGGCGAGCGGGGAGCTGTTTTTT.

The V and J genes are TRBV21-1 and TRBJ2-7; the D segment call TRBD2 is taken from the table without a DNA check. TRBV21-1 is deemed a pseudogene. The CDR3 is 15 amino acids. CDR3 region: CASSAGRDSSYEHYF. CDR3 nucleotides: TGTGCCAGCAGTGCCGGAAGGGACAGCTCCTACGAGCACTACTTC.

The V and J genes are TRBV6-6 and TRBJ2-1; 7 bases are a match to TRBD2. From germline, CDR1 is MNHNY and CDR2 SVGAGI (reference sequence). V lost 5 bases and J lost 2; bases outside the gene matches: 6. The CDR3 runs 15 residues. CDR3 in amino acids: CASSGGRGAYNEQFF. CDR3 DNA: TGTGCCAGCAGTGGGGGACGGGGGGCCTACAATGAGCAGTTCTTC.

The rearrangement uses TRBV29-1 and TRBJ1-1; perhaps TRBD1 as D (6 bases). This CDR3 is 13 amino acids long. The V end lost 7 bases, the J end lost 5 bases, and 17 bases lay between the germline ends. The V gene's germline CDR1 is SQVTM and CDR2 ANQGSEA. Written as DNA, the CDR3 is TGCAGCGGAGGAAGGACAGCTGTTACTGAAGCTTTCTTT. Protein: CSGGRTAVTEAFF.

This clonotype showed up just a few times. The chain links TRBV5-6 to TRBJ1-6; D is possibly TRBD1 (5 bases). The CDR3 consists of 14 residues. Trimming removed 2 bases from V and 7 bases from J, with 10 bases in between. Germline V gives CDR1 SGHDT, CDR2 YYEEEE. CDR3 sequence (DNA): TGTGCCAGCAGCTTCGGGGGAGGGAATTCACCCCTCCACTTT. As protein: CASSFGGGNSPLHF. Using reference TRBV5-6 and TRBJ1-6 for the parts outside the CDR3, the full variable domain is DAGVTQSPTHLIKTRGQQVTLRCSPKSGHDTVSWYQQALGQGPQFIFQYYEEEERQRGNFPDRFSGHQFPNYSSELNVNALLLGDSALYLCASSFGGGNSPLHFGNGTRLTVT.